The following is a T cell receptor beta chain sequence with its context. Trimming cost V 2 bases and J 0 bases, with 17 bases left between them. There are 17 residues in the CDR3. Per germline, CDR1 SGHKS and CDR2 YYEKEE (reference sequence). The entry originates in a study of Ad26.COV2.S vaccination and SARS-CoV-2 variants. Treatment reported: some 20 received Ad26.COV2.S at low or high dose, single or two shots; about 5 received placebo; per-sample allocation not given. Samples analyzed were those drawn on day 63 after the first vaccine or placebo injection. The protocol was immunoSEQ multiplex PCR, while the TCRdb copy is restricted to in-frame clones and leaves out a portion. The sample includes about 220,000 clones, roughly 88% of them seen just once.

This TCR derives from a person aged 18-60 years who received the Ad26.COV2.S COVID-19 vaccine or a placebo. Material: peripheral blood, obtained in a trial of Ad26.COV2.S vaccine versus placebo. V is TRBV5-5 and J is TRBJ1-1; D unresolved. CDR3 nucleotide sequence: TGTGCCAGCAGCTTTGACTGGGCAGTATTCATGAACACTGAAGCTTTCTTT. Amino acids: CASSFDWAVFMNTEAFF.